The sequence of this TCR beta chain was determined in a study of T-cell memory formation after mild COVID-19. For the study at large: Each donor largely had its own TCR clusters.

The CDR3 has 13 residues. The V and J ends lost 2 bases and 2 bases respectively, with 4 bases between them. Using constant-segment primers, 5'RACE produced TCR alpha and TCR beta cDNA libraries carrying sample barcodes and UMIs. TCRdb fed the 5' RACE reads into MiXCR, producing one record per CDR3 protein. The sample holds 120,000 to 150,000 distinct CDR3 sequences, about 5.5% seen once. The sample was PBMCs or a T cell subset sorted from them (not recorded which). V is TRBV12-3 or TRBV12-4 and J is TRBJ2-4; D remains unclear. This TCR was recovered from an adult woman who had mild COVID-19 (a few samples of this study predate the infection). Cell type and time point are not known. CDR3 in DNA: TGTGCCAGCAGTTTATCCTCCAAAAACATTCAGTACTTC. Amino acid sequence: CASSLSSKNIQYF.